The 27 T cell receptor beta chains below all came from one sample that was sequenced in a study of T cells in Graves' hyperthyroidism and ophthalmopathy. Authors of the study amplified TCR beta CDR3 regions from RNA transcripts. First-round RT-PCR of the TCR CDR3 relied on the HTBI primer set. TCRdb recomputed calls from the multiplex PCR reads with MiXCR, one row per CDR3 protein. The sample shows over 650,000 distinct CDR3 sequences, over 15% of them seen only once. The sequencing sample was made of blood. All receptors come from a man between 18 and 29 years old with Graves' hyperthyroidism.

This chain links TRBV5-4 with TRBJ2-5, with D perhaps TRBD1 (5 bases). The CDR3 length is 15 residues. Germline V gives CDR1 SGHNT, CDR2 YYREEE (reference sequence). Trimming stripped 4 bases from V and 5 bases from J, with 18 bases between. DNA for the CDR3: TGTGCCAGCAGCGGCGAGAGTGGGGCGAAGGAGACCCAGTACTTC. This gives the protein CASSGESGAKETQYF.

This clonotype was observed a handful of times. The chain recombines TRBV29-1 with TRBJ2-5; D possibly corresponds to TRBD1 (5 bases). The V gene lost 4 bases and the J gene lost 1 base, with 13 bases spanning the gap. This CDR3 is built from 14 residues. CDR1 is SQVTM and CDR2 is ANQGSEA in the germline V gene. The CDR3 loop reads CSVGVGALQETQYF. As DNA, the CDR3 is TGCAGCGTTGGAGTAGGGGCCCTCCAAGAGACCCAGTACTTC.

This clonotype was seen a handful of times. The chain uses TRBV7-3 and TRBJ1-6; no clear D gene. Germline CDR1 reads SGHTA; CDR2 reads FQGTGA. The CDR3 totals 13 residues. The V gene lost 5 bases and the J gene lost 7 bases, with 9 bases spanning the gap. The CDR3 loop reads CASSKQANSPLHF. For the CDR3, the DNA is TGTGCCAGCAGCAAACAAGCGAATTCACCCCTCCACTTT.

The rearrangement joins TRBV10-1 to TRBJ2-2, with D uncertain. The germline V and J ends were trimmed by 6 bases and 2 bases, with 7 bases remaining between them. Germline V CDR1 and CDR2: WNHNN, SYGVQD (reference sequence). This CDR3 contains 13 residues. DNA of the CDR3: TGCGCCAGCAGAAATGATAACACCGGGGAGCTGTTTTTT. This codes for CASRNDNTGELFF.

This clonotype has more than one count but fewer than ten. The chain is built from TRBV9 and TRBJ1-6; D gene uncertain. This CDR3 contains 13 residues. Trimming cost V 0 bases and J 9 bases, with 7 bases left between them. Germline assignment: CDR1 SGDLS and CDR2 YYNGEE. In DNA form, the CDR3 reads TGTGCCAGCAGCGTAGGTTCTGGTTCACCCCTCCACTTT. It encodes CASSVGSGSPLHF.

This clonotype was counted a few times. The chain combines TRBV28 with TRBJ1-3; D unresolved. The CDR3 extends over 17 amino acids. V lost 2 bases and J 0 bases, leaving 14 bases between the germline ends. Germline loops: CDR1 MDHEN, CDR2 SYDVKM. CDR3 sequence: CASSLGPQADSGNTIYF. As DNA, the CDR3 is TGTGCCAGCAGTTTAGGGCCCCAAGCAGACTCTGGAAACACCATATATTTT.

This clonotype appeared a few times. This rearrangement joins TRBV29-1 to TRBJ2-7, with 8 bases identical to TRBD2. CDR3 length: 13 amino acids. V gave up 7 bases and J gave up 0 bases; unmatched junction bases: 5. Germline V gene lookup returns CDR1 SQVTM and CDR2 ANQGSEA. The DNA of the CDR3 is TGCAGCGCCGGGACTAGGAACTCCTACGAGCAGTACTTC. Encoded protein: CSAGTRNSYEQYF.

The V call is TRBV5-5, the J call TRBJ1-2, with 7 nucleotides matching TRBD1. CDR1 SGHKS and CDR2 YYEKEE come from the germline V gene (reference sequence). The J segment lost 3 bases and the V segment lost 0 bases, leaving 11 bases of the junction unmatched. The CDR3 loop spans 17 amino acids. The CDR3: CASSLALKTGRDYGYTF. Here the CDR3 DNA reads TGTGCCAGCAGCTTGGCATTAAAGACAGGGCGGGACTATGGCTACACCTTC.

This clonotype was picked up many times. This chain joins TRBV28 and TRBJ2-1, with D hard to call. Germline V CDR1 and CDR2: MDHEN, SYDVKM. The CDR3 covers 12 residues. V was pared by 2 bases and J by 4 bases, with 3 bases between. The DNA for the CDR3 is TGTGCCAGCAGTTTACTGTACAATGAGCAGTTCTTC. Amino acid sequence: CASSLLYNEQFF.

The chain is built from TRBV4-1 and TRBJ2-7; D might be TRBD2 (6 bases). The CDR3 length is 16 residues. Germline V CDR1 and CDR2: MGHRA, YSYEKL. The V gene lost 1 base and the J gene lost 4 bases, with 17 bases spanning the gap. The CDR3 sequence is CASSQGRGLTLYEQYF. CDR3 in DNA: TGCGCCAGCAGCCAAGGTAGAGGACTAACGCTTTACGAGCAGTACTTC.

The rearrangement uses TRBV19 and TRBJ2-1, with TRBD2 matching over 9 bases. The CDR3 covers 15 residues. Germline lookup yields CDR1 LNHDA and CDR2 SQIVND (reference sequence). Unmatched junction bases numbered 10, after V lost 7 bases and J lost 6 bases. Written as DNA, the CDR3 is TGTGCCAGTACCCCGGTGGTAGCGGGAGTCAATGAGCAGTTCTTC. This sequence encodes CASTPVVAGVNEQFF. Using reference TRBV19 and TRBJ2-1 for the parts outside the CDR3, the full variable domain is DGGITQSPKYLFRKEGQNVTLSCEQNLNHDAMYWYRQDPGQGLRLIYYSQIVNDFQKGDIAEGYSVSREKKESFPLTVTSAQKNPTAFYLCASTPVVAGVNEQFFGPGTRLTVL.

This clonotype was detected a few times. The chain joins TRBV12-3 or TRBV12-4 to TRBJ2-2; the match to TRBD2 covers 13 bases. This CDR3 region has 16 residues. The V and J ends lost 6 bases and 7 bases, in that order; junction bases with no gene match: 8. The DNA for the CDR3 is TGTGCCAGCAGATTACTAGCGGGAGGGCTCGGCGGGGAGCTGTTTTTT. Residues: CASRLLAGGLGGELFF.

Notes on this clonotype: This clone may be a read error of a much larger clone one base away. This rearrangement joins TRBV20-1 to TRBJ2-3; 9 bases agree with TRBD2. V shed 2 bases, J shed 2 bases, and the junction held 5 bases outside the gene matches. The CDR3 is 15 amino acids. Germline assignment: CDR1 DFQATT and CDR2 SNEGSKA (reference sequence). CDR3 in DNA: TGCAGTGCTAGACGGCGGGAGGGTAACACAGATACGCAGTATTTT. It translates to CSARRREGNTDTQYF.

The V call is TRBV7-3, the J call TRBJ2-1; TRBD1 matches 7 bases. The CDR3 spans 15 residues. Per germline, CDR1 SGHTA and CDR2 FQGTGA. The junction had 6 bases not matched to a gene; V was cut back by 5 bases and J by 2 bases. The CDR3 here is CASSLRTGTYNEQFF. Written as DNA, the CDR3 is TGTGCCAGCAGCCTGAGGACAGGTACCTACAATGAGCAGTTCTTC.

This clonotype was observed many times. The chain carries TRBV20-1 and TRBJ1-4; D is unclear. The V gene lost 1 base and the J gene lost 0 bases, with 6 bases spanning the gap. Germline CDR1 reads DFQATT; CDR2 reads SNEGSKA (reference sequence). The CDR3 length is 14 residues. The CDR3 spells CSARVRATNEKLFF. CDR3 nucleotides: TGCAGTGCTAGAGTACGAGCAACTAATGAAAAACTGTTTTTT.

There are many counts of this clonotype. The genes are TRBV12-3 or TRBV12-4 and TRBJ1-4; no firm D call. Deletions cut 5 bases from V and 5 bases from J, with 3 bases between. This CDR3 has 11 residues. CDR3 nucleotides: TGTGCCAGCAGTAGAAATGAAAAACTGTTTTTT. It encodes CASSRNEKLFF.

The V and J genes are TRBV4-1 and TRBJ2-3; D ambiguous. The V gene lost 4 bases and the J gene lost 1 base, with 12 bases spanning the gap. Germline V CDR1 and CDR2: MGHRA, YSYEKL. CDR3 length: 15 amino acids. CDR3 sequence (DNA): TGCGCCAGCAGCCCTACGAGTTGGGGCACAGATACGCAGTATTTT. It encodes CASSPTSWGTDTQYF.

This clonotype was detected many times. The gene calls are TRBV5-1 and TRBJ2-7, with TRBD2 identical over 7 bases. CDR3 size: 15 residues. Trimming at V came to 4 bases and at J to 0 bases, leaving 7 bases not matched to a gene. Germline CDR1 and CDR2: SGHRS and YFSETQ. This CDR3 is CASSHTSASSYEQYF. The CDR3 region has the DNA TGCGCCAGCAGCCACACTAGCGCGAGCTCCTACGAGCAGTACTTC.

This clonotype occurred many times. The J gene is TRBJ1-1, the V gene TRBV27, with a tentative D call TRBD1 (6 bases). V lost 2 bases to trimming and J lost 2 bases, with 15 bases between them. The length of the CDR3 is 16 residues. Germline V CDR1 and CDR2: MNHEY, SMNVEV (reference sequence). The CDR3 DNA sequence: TGTGCCAGCAGTTTAGTCGGGTGGACAGAAAACACTGAAGCTTTCTTT. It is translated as CASSLVGWTENTEAFF.

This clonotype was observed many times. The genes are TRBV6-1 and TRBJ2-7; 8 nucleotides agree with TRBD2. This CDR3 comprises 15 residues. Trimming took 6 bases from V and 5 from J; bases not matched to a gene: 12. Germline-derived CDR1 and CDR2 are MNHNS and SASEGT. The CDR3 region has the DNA TGTGCCAGCAGCAACCGGGGGACTAGGACGGACGAGCAGTACTTC. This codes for CASSNRGTRTDEQYF.

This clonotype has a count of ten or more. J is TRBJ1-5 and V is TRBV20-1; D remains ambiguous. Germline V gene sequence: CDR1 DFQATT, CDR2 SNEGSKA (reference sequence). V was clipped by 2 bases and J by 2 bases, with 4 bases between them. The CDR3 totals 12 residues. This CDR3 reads CSARRGNQPQHF. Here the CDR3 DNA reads TGCAGTGCTAGACGGGGCAATCAGCCCCAGCATTTT.

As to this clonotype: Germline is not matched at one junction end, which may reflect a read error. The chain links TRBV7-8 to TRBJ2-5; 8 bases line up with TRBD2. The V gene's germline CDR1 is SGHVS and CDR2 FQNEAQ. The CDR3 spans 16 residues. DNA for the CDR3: TGTGCCAGCCGCTTATCCTGGCGGGAGGTTGCAGAGACCCAGTACTTC. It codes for CASRLSWREVAETQYF.

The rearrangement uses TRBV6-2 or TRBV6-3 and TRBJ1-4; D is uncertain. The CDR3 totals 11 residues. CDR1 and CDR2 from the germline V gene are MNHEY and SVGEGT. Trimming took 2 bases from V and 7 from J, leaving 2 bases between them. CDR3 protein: CASSYREKLFF. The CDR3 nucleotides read TGTGCCAGCAGTTACCGTGAAAAACTGTTTTTT.

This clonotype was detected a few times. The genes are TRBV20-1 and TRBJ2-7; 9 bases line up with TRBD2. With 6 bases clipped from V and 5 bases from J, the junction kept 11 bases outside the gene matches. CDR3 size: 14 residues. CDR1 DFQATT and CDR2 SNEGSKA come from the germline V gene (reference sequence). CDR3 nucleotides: TGCAGTGCCCTCGTTGCGTCTAGCGGGAACGAGCAGTACTTC. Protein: CSALVASSGNEQYF.

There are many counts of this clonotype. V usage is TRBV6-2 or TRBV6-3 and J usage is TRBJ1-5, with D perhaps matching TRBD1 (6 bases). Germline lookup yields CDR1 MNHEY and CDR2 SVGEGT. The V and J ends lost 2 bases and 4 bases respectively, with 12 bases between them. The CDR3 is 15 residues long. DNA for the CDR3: TGTGCCAGCAGTTACCTCCGGGGGCGGAATCAGCCCCAGCATTTT. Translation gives CASSYLRGRNQPQHF.

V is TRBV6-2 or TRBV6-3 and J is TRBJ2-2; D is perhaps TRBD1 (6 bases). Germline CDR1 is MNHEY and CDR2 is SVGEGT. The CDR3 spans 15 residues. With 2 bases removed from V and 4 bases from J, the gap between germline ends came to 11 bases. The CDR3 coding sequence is TGTGCCAGCAGTTACCAGGGGTTGATCACCGGGGAGCTGTTTTTT. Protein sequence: CASSYQGLITGELFF.

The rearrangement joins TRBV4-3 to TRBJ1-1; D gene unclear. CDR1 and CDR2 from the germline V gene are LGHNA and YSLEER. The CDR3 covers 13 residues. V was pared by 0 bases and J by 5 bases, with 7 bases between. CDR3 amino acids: CASSQEGRTEAFF. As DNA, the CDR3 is TGCGCCAGCAGCCAAGAAGGGCGGACTGAAGCTTTCTTT.